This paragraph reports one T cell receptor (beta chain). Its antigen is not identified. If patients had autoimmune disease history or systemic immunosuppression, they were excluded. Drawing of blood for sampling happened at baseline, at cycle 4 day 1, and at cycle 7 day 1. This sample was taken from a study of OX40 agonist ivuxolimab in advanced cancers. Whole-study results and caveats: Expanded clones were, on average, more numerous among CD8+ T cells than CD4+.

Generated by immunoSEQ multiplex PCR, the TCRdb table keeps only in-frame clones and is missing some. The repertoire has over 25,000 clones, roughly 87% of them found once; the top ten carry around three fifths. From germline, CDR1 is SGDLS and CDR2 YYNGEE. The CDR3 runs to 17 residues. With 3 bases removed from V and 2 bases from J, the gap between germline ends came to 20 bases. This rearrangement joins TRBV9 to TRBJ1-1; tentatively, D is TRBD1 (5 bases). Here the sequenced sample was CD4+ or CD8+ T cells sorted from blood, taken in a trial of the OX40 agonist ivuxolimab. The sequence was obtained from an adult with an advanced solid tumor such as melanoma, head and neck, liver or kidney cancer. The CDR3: CASSDRSSGTDNTEAFF. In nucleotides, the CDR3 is TGTGCCAGCAGCGACCGATCCTCAGGGACGGATAACACTGAAGCTTTCTTT.